A selection of T cell receptor beta chains follows, all from one sample in a study of T-cell reconstitution after alpha-beta-depleted transplantation in children. TCRdb re-derived calls from the PCR reads in MiXCR, one entry per CDR3 protein. Among around 45,000 distinct CDR3 sequences listed, 50% to 55% were seen once. The input for sequencing was peripheral blood, taken before TCRalphabeta/CD19-depleted stem cell transplant. The receptors shown here come from a boy less than two years old with SCID, due to receive a stem cell transplant. Both conserved end residues are part of each CDR3.

V: TRBV6-4; CDR3: CASSDRAANTGELFF
V: TRBV6-4; CDR3: CGANEQFF
V: TRBV9; CDR3: CASRSGWATDTQYF
V: TRBV6-2/TRBV6-3; CDR3: CASSKQGFSTDTQYF
V: TRBV5-1; CDR3: CASSPTRQFVGRDGYTF
V: TRBV29-1; CDR3: CSVVGGLRYEQYF
V: TRBV7-8; CDR3: CASSLSGSGASNQPQHF
V: TRBV2; CDR3: CASSEVADTQYF
V: TRBV11-1; CDR3: CASSPQGVETQYF
V: TRBV5-6; CDR3: CASSLERAYEQYF
V: TRBV6-2/TRBV6-3; CDR3: CASTMTSGGANEQFF
V: TRBV12-3/TRBV12-4; CDR3: CASSFGATNEKLFF
V: TRBV5-1; CDR3: CASSPKQRGGGEQYF
V: TRBV12-3/TRBV12-4; CDR3: CASSSPSLGGGLTTQYF
V: TRBV6-5; CDR3: CASSYQGATEKLFF